This T cell receptor beta chain was identified during a study of human T cells and chemical hapten exposure. TCRdb re-called the RACE reads with MiXCR, one entry per CDR3 protein. The table lists approximately 370,000 distinct CDR3 sequences, 5.5% of them singletons. The sample's time point: pre-sensitization, week 0. Treatment defined: therapeutic diphenylcyclopropenone sensitization with weekly scalp DPC. Sequencing used whole blood, obtained in connection with sensitization to the hapten diphenylcyclopropenone (DPC). The source of this sequence is a woman between 18 and 29 years old with alopecia areata. Some clones in this sample may be carry-over from other donors' samples.

In DNA form, the CDR3 reads TGTGCCAGCAGCCAAGAAGAGTCAGCGTCCTATGGCTACACCTTC. Translated: CASSQEESASYGYTF. This sequence joins TRBV4-2 and TRBJ1-2; D remains ambiguous. V was clipped by 0 bases and J by 4 bases, with 12 bases between them. The CDR3 sequence is 15 residues long. Germline CDR1 is LGHNA and CDR2 is YNFKEQ.